This T cell receptor beta chain appears in the sequencing data of a study of vaccination and CD4 T cells after COVID-19. This clonotype turned up a few times. The antigen is not known. Treatment defined: roughly 10-day PBMC culture with coronavirus spike peptide pools or control peptides (ViraFEST assay). Unexposed donor CD4+ T cells predated the COVID-19 pandemic, collected 2011-2018. This CDR3 spans 13 amino acids. Deletions cut 8 bases from V and 4 bases from J, with 14 bases between. Germline CDR1 reads MNHEY; CDR2 reads SVGEGT. Sequencing of DNA taken from cultured CD4+ T cells relied on the Oncomine TCR Beta short-read assay. TCRdb re-derived calls from the PCR reads in MiXCR, one entry per CDR3 protein. Of around 9,500 distinct CDR3 sequences listed, 30% to 40% are singletons.

The sequence was collected from a human donor in good health. This chain links TRBV6-2 or TRBV6-3 with TRBJ1-2; D gene ambiguous. The sequenced material came from CD4+ T cells from blood, cultured in vitro. The CDR3 nucleotides are TGTGCCAGCGGTAAGGGTTTGATCTATGGCTACACCTTC. Its translation: CASGKGLIYGYTF.